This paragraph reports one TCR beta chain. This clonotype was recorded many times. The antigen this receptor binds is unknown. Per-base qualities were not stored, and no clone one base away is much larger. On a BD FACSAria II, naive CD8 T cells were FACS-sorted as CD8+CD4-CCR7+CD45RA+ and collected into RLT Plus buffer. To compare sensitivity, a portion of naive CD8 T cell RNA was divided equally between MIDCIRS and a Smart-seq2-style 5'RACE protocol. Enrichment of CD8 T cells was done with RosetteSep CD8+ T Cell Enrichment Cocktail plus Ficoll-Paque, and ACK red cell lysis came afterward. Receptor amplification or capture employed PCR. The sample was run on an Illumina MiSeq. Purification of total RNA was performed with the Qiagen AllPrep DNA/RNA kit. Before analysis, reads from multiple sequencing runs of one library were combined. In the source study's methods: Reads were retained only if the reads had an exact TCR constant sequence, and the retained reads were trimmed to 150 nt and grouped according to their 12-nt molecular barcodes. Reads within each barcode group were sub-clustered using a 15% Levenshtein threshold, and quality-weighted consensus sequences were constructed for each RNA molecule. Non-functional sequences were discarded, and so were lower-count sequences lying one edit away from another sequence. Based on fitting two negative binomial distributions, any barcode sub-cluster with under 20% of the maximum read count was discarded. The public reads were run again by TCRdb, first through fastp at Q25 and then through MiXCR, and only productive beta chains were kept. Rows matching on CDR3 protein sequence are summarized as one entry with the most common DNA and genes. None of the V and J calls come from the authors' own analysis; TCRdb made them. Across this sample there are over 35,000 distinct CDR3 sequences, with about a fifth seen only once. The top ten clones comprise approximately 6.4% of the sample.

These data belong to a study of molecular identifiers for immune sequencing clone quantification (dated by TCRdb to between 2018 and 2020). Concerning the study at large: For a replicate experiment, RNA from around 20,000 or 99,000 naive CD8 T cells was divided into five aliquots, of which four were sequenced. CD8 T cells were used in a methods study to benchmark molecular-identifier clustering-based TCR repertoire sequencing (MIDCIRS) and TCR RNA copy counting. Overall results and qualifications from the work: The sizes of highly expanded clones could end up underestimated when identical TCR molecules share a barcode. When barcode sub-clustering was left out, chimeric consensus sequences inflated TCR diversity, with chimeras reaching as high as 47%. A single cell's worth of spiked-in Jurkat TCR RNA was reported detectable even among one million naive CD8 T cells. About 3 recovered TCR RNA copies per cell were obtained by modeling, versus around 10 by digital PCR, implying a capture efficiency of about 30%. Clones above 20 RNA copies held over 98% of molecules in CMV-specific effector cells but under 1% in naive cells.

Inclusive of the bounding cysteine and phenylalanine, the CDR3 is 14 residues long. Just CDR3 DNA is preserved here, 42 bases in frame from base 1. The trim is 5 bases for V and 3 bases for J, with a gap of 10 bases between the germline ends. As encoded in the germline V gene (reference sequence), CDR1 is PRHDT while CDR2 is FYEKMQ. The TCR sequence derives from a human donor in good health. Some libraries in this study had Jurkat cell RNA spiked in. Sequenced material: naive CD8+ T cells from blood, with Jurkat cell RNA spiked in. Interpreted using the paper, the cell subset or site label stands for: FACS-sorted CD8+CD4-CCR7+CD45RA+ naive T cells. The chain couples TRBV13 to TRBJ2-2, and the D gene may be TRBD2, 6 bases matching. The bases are TGTGCCAGCAGCCCAGGGACTTACACCGGGGAGCTGTTTTTT. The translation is CASSPGTYTGELFF.